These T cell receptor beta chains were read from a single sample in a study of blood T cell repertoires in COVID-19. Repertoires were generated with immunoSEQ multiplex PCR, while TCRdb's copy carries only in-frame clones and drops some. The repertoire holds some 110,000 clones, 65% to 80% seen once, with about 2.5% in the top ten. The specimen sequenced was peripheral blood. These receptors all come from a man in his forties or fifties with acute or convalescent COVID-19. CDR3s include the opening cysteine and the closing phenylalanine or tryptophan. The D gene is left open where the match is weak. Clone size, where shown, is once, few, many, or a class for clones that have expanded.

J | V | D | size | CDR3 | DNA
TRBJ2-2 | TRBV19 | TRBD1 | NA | CASSIVRGWTGELFF | TGTGCCAGTAGTATCGTCAGGGGGTGGACCGGGGAGCTGTTTTTT
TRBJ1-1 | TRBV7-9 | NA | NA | CASSPNWGGSDTEAFF | TGTGCCAGCAGCCCTAACTGGGGGGGTTCGGATACTGAAGCTTTCTTT
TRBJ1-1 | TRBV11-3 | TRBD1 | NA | CASSLEDREENTEAFF | TGTGCCAGCAGCTTAGAGGACAGGGAGGAGAACACTGAAGCTTTCTTT
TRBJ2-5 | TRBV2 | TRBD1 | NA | CASSEDRAMETQYF | TGTGCCAGCAGTGAGGACAGGGCGATGGAGACCCAGTACTTC
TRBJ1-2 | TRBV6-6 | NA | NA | CASSPQDRGKGTNYGYTF | TGTGCCAGCAGTCCCCAGGACAGAGGTAAAGGGACTAACTATGGCTACACCTTC
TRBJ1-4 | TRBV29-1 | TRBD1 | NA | CSVRQGDYEKLFF | TGCAGCGTTCGACAGGGGGATTATGAAAAACTGTTTTTT
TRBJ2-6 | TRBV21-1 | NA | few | CASSEVRVSGANVLTF | TGTGCCAGCAGCGAGGTCAGGGTGTCTGGGGCCAACGTCCTGACTTTC
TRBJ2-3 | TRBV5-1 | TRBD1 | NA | CASSRTGGNGASTDTQYF | TGCGCCAGCAGCCGGACAGGGGGAAATGGGGCAAGCACAGATACGCAGTATTTT
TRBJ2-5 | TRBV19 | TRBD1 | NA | CATYGGQGGETQYF | TGTGCCACCTATGGGGGACAGGGTGGGGAGACCCAGTACTTC
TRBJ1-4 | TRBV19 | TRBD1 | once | CASTLTGGSEKLFF | TGTGCCAGTACCCTGACAGGGGGCAGTGAAAAACTGTTTTTT
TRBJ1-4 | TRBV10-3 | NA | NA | CAIAQKGGEKLFF | TGTGCCATCGCGCAAAAGGGGGGGGAAAAACTGTTTTTT
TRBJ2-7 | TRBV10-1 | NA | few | CASSGSLTGEQYF | TGCGCCAGCAGCGGGAGTTTAACTGGGGAGCAGTACTTC
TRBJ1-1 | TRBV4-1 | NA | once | CASSQGRAMNTEAFF | TGCGCCAGCAGCCAAGGGAGGGCAATGAACACTGAAGCTTTCTTT
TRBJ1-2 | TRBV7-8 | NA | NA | CASSLGQGGYGYTF | TGTGCCAGCAGCTTAGGGCAGGGAGGCTATGGCTACACCTTC
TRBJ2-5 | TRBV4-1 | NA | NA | CASSQEKQSVETQYF | TGCGCCAGCAGCCAAGAGAAACAGTCCGTAGAGACCCAGTACTTC
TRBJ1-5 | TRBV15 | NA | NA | CAADQAGWNQPQHF | TGTGCCGCTGACCAAGCAGGGTGGAATCAGCCCCAGCATTTT
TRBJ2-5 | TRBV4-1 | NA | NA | CASSQGLEETQYF | TGCGCCAGCAGCCAAGGACTAGAGGAGACCCAGTACTTC
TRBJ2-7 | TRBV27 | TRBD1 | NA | CASSFNRGSYEQYF | TGTGCCAGCAGTTTTAACAGGGGATCCTACGAGCAGTACTTC
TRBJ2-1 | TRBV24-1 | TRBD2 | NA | CATSDLRLAGVNEQFF | TGTGCCACCAGTGATTTGCGTCTAGCGGGAGTCAACGAGCAGTTCTTC
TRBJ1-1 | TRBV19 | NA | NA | CASSIGSSYLNTEAFF | TGTGCCAGTAGTATAGGGAGTTCCTACTTGAACACTGAAGCTTTCTTT
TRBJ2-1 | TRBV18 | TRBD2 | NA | CASSPVLAGDNEQFF | TGTGCCAGCTCACCCGTCCTAGCGGGAGACAATGAGCAGTTCTTC
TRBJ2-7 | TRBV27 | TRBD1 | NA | CASSLRGGGNEQYF | TGTGCCAGCAGTTTACGAGGGGGCGGAAACGAGCAGTACTTC
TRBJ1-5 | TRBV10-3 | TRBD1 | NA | CAISPQGGNGNQPQHF | TGTGCCATCAGCCCCCAAGGGGGCAATGGCAATCAGCCCCAGCATTTT
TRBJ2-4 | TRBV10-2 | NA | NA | CASSDSLAKNIQYF | TGCGCCAGCAGTGACTCTTTAGCCAAAAACATTCAGTACTTC
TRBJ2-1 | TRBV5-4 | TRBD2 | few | CASSLTLADNEQFF | TGTGCCAGCAGCTTGACACTAGCGGACAATGAGCAGTTCTTC
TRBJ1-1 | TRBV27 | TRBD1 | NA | CASSFHGQDEGAFF | TGTGCCAGCAGTTTCCATGGACAGGACGAAGGAGCTTTCTTT
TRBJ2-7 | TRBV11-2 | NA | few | CASSLAGAVYEQYF | TGTGCCAGCAGCTTAGCCGGAGCAGTTTACGAGCAGTACTTC
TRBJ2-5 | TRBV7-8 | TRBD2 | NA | CASSLDQAGEETQYF | TGTGCCAGCAGCTTAGATCAAGCGGGGGAAGAGACCCAGTACTTC
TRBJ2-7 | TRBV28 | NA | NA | CASSLATYFGAEQYF | TGTGCCAGCAGTTTGGCAACATACTTTGGGGCCGAGCAGTACTTC
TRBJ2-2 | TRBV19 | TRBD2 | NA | CATSSGGDTGELFF | TGTGCCACGAGCAGCGGGGGCGACACCGGGGAGCTGTTTTTT
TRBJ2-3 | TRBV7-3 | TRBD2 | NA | CASSLGTSGATDTQYF | TGTGCCAGCAGCTTAGGGACTAGCGGGGCGACAGATACGCAGTATTTT
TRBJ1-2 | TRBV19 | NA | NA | CASSIPTANYGYTF | TGTGCCAGTAGTATCCCCACAGCTAACTATGGCTACACCTTC
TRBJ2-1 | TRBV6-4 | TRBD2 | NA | CASSDIAGGVGEQFF | TGTGCCAGCAGTGACATAGCGGGGGGTGTGGGTGAGCAGTTCTTC
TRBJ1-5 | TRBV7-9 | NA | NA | CASRHRVGQPQHF | TGTGCCAGCAGACACAGGGTAGGTCAGCCCCAGCATTTT
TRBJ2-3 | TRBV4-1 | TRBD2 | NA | CASSLGLARSTDTQYF | TGCGCCAGCAGCCTTGGACTAGCGAGATCCACAGATACGCAGTATTTT
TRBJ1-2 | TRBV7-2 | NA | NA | CASSLPLGGNYGYTF | TGTGCCAGCAGCTTACCCCTCGGAGGAAACTATGGCTACACCTTC
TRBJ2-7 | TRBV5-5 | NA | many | CASSLGQANYEQYF | TGTGCCAGCAGCTTGGGACAGGCGAACTACGAGCAGTACTTC
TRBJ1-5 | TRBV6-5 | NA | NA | CASNLSGDSNQPQHF | TGTGCCAGCAATCTGTCAGGTGACAGCAATCAGCCCCAGCATTTT
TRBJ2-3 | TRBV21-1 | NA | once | CASSKALWRGGFTDTQYF | TGTGCCAGCAGCAAAGCGCTGTGGCGGGGAGGTTTCACAGATACGCAGTATTTT
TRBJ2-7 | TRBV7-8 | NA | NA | CASSLAVTRSVYEQYF | TGTGCCAGCAGCTTAGCGGTCACGCGCTCCGTCTACGAGCAGTACTTC
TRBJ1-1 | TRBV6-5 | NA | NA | CASSLQTNTEAFF | TGTGCCAGCAGTTTACAGACGAACACTGAAGCTTTCTTT
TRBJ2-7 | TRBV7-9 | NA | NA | CASSLDGGLSSYEQYF | TGTGCCAGCAGCTTAGACGGGGGGCTTTCCTCCTACGAGCAGTACTTC
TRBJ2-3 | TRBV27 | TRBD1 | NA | CASSSGQAADTQYF | TGTGCCAGCAGTAGTGGACAGGCGGCAGATACGCAGTATTTT
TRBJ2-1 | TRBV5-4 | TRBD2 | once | CASSSGLAGDLHEQFF | TGTGCCAGCAGCTCAGGACTAGCGGGAGATCTTCATGAGCAGTTCTTC
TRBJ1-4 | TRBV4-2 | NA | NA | CASSPRTNDRNEKLFF | TGTGCCAGCAGCCCGAGAACCAATGACAGAAATGAAAAACTGTTTTTT
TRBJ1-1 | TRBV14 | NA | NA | CASSQADFGTTHTEAFF | TGTGCCAGCAGCCAAGCTGATTTCGGGACAACCCACACTGAAGCTTTCTTT
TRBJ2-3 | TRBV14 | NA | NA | CASSQGLADTQYF | TGTGCCAGCAGCCAAGGACTAGCAGATACGCAGTATTTT
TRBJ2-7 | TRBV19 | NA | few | CASSIGGYEQYF | TGTGCCAGTAGTATAGGAGGGTACGAGCAGTACTTC
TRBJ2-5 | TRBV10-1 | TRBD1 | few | CASSRDRAGTQYF | TGCGCCAGCAGTAGGGACAGGGCGGGGACCCAGTACTTC
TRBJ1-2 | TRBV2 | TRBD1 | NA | CASSGTGRGYGYTF | TGTGCCAGCAGTGGGACAGGGAGAGGCTATGGCTACACCTTC
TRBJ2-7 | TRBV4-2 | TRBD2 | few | CASSQVEGTSRYEQYF | TGTGCCAGCAGCCAAGTAGAAGGGACTAGCCGGTACGAGCAGTACTTC
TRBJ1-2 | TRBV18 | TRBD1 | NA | CASSPGTGNYGYTF | TGTGCCAGCTCACCCGGGACAGGAAACTATGGCTACACCTTC
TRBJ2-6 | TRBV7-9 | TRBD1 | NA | CASSTRGQGRSGANVLTF | TGTGCCAGCAGCACAAGGGGGCAGGGCCGCTCTGGGGCCAACGTCCTGACTTTC
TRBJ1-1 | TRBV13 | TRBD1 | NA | CASSARQGRGDTEAFF | TGTGCCAGCAGCGCCCGACAGGGCAGAGGTGACACTGAAGCTTTCTTT
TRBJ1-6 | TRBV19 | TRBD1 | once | CAGATGNSPLHF | TGTGCCGGAGCGACAGGGAATTCACCCCTCCACTTT
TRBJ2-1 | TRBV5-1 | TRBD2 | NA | CASSPGLAGGKGNEQFF | TGCGCCAGCAGCCCGGGACTAGCGGGAGGAAAAGGGAATGAGCAGTTCTTC
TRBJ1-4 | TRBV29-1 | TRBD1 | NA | CSAGQGPNEKLFF | TGCAGCGCGGGACAGGGACCGAATGAAAAACTGTTTTTT